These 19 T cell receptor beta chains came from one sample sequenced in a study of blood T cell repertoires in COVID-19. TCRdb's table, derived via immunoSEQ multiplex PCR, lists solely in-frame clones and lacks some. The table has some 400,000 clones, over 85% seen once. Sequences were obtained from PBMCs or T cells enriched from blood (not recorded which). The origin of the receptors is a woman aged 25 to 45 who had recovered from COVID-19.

CDR3 DNA: TGTGCCAGCAGCTTGAGGCGGGATCAGCCCCAGCATTTT. Its translation: CASSLRRDQPQHF. The V and J genes are TRBV13 and TRBJ1-5; D gene uncertain. Germline loops: CDR1 PRHDT, CDR2 FYEKMQ (reference sequence). CDR3 length equals 13 residues. Trimming took off 3 bases at V and 5 bases at J, with 8 bases between the two ends.

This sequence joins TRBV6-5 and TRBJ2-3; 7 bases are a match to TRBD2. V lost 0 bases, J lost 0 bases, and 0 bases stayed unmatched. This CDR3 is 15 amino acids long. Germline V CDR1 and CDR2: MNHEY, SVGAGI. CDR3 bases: TGTGCCAGCAGTTACTCGCGGGGGAGCACAGATACGCAGTATTTT. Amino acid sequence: CASSYSRGSTDTQYF.

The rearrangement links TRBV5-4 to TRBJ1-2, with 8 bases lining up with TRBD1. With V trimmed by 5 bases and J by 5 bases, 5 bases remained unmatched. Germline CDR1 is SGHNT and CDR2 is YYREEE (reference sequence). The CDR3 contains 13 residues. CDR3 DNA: TGTGCCAGCAGTCGGACAGGGCGTTATGGCTACACCTTC. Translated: CASSRTGRYGYTF.

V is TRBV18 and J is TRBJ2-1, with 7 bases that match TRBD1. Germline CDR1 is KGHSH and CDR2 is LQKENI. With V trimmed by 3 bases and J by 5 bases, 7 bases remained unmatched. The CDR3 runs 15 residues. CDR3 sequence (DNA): TGTGCCAGCTCACCTTCGACAGGGCTGCACAATGAGCAGTTCTTC. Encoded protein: CASSPSTGLHNEQFF.

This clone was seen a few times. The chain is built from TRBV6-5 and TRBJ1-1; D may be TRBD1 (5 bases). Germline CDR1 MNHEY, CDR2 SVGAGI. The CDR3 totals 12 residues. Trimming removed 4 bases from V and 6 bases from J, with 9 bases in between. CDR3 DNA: TGTGCCAGCAGTTTCGGGACTTCTGAAGCTTTCTTT. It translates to CASSFGTSEAFF.

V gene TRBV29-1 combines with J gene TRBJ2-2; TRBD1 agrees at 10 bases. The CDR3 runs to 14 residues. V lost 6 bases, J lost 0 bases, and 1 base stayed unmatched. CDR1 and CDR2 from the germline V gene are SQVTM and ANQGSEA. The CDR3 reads CSVTGGANTGELFF. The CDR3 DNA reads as TGCAGCGTGACAGGGGGCGCGAACACCGGGGAGCTGTTTTTT.

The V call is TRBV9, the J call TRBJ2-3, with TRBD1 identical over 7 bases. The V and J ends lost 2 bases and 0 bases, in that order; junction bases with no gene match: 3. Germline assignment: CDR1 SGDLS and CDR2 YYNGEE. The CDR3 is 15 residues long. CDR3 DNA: TGTGCCAGCAGCGTCGACAGGGCTAGCACAGATACGCAGTATTTT. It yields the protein CASSVDRASTDTQYF.

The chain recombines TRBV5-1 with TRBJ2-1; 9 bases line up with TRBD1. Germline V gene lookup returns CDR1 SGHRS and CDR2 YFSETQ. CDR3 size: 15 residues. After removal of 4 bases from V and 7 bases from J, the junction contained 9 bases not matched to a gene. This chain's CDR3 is CASSLGTGFGNEQFF. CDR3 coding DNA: TGCGCCAGCAGCCTCGGGACAGGGTTTGGAAATGAGCAGTTCTTC.

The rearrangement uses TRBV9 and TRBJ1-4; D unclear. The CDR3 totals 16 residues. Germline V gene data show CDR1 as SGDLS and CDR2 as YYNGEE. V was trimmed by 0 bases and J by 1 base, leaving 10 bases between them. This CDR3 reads CASSVDLPGTNEKLFF. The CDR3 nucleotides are TGTGCCAGCAGCGTAGATTTGCCGGGAACTAATGAAAAACTGTTTTTT.

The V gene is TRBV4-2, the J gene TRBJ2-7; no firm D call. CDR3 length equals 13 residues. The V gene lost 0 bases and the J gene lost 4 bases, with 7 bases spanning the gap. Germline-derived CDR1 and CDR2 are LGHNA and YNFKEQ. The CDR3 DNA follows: TGTGCCAGCAGCCAAGATCGGGTGTACGAGCAGTACTTC. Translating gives CASSQDRVYEQYF.

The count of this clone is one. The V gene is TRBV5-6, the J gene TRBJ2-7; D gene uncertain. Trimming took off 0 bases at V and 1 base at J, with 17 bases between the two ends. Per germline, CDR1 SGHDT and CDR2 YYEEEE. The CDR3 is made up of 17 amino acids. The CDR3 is CASSLGETRHRSYEQYF. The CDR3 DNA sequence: TGTGCCAGCAGCTTGGGCGAGACGCGGCATAGGTCCTACGAGCAGTACTTC.

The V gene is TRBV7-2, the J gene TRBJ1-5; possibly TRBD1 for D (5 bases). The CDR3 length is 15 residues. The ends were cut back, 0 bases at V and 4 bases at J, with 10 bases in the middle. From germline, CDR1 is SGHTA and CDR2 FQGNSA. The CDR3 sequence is CASSLAPGGNQPQHF. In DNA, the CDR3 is TGTGCCAGCAGCTTAGCCCCCGGGGGAAATCAGCCCCAGCATTTT.

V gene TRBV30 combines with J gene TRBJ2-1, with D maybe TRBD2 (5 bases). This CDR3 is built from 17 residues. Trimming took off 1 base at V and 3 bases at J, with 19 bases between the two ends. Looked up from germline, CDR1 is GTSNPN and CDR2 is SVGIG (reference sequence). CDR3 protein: CAWSEVTGISIYNEQFF. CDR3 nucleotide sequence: TGTGCCTGGAGTGAAGTAACGGGGATATCGATCTACAATGAGCAGTTCTTC.

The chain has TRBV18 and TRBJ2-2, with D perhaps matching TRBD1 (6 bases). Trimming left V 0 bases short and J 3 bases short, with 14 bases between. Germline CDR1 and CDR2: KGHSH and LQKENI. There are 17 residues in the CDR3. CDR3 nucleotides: TGTGCCAGCTCACCACCCGTACATAGACAGGACACCGGGGAGCTGTTTTTT. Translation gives CASSPPVHRQDTGELFF.

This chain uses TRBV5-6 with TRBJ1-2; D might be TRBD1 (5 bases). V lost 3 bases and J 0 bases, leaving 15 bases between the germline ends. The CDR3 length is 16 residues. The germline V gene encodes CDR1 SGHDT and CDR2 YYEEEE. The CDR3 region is CASSSANRRTNYGYTF. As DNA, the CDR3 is TGTGCCAGCAGCTCAGCAAACAGGCGCACTAACTATGGCTACACCTTC. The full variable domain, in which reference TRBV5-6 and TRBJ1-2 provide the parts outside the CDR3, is DAGVTQSPTHLIKTRGQQVTLRCSPKSGHDTVSWYQQALGQGPQFIFQYYEEEERQRGNFPDRFSGHQFPNYSSELNVNALLLGDSALYLCASSSANRRTNYGYTFGSGTRLTVV.

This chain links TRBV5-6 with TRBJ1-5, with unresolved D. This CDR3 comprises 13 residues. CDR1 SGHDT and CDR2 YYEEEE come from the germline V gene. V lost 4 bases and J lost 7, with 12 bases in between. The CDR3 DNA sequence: TGTGCCAGCAGCAGAGGAGTTTGGCAGCCCCAGCATTTT. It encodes CASSRGVWQPQHF.

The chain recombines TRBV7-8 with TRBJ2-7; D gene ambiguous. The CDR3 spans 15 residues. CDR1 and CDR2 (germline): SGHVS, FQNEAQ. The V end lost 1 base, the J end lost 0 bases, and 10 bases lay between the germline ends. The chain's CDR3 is CASSLESGLSYEQYF. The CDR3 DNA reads TGTGCCAGCAGCTTAGAATCAGGCCTCTCCTACGAGCAGTACTTC.

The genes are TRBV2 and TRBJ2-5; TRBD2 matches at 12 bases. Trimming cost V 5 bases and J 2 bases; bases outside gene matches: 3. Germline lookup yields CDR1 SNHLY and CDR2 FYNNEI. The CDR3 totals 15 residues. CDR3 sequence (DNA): TGTGCCAGCAGTTTACTAGCGGGAGGACAAGAGACCCAGTACTTC. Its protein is CASSLLAGGQETQYF.

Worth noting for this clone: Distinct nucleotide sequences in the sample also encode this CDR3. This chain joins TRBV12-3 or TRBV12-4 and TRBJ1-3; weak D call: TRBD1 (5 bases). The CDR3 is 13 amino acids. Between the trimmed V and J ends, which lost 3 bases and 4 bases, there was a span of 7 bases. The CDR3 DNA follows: TGTGCCAGCAGTTTGCAGGGAGGAAACACCATATATTTT. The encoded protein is CASSLQGGNTIYF.